These 11 T cell receptor beta chains share one sample of origin, sequenced in a study of cytomegalovirus exposure and HLA in healthy donors. PCR involved 60 Vbeta and 13 Jbeta primers. The table came from immunoSEQ multiplex PCR; TCRdb's copy has only in-frame clones and leaves some out. Of tens of thousands of clones listed, under 80% are singletons. Sequencing was carried out using PBMCs. The receptors were sampled from a male donor in good health and CMV-seronegative.

This clone was picked up a small number of times. The V gene is TRBV6-1, the J gene TRBJ1-4, with no clear D. Trimming shortened V by 7 bases and J by 8 bases, and 8 bases separated the two germline ends. This CDR3 comprises 11 residues. Germline V gene sequence: CDR1 MNHNS, CDR2 SASEGT. The chain's CDR3 is CASTHGEKLFF. DNA of the CDR3: TGTGCCAGCACCCACGGGGAAAAACTGTTTTTT.

V and J are TRBV25-1 and TRBJ2-7, with 8 bases lining up with TRBD1. Looked up from germline, CDR1 is MGHDK and CDR2 is SYGVNS. CDR3 length: 13 amino acids. J was trimmed by 2 bases and V by 3 bases; bases with no gene match: 0. CDR3 residues: CASSDRGPYEQYF. The CDR3 bases are TGTGCCAGCAGTGACAGGGGGCCCTACGAGCAGTACTTC.

V and J are TRBV6-5 and TRBJ1-2; D remains ambiguous. Germline V gene sequence: CDR1 MNHEY, CDR2 SVGAGI. The V end was cut by 2 bases, the J end by 2 bases, with 9 bases between. The CDR3 sequence is 14 residues long. The CDR3 DNA follows: TGTGCCAGCAGTTACCGGGAGCAAAACTATGGCTACACCTTC. Translation: CASSYREQNYGYTF.

The rearrangement uses TRBV5-6 and TRBJ2-7, with unresolved D. The CDR3 contains 14 residues. The V gene lost 4 bases and the J gene lost 4 bases, with 15 bases spanning the gap. CDR1 and CDR2 (germline): SGHDT, YYEEEE. CDR3 sequence reads: CASSEVKMAYEQYF. In DNA form, the CDR3 reads TGTGCCAGCAGCGAAGTGAAAATGGCTTACGAGCAGTACTTC.

The chain links TRBV27 to TRBJ1-4, with 7 bases aligning to TRBD1. Unmatched junction bases numbered 6, after V lost 5 bases and J lost 6 bases. Germline V gene lookup returns CDR1 MNHEY and CDR2 SMNVEV (reference sequence). The CDR3 spans 14 residues. CDR3 residues: CASSIAGTDEKLFF. The CDR3 bases are TGTGCCAGCAGTATAGCCGGGACAGATGAAAAACTGTTTTTT.

This chain uses TRBV30 with TRBJ2-5; perhaps TRBD2 as D (6 bases). Trimming took 3 bases from V and 5 from J, leaving 19 bases between them. Germline V gene data show CDR1 as GTSNPN and CDR2 as SVGIG (reference sequence). The CDR3 loop spans 15 amino acids. The CDR3 loop reads CAWSSHGGFWETQYF. In nucleotides, the CDR3 is TGTGCCTGGAGCTCCCACGGGGGTTTTTGGGAGACCCAGTACTTC. Looking up the rest from reference TRBV30 and TRBJ2-5 gives the full variable domain: SQTIHQWPATLVQPVGSPLSLECTVEGTSNPNLYWYRQAAGRGLQLLFYSVGIGQISSEVPQNLSASRPQDRQFILSSKKLLLSDSGFYLCAWSSHGGFWETQYFGPGTRLLVL.

The chain is built from TRBV9 and TRBJ2-1, with 16 positions matching TRBD2. CDR3 length equals 19 residues. Germline V CDR1 and CDR2: SGDLS, YYNGEE. V shed 3 bases, J shed 8 bases, and the junction held 14 bases outside the gene matches. The CDR3 DNA is TGTGCCAGCAGCGCGGGACTAGCGGGGGGGCAGGATTTCGGGGATGAGCAGTTCTTC. Translation: CASSAGLAGGQDFGDEQFF. Together with reference TRBV9 and TRBJ2-1, the CDR3 gives the full variable domain: DSGVTQTPKHLITATGQRVTLRCSPRSGDLSVYWYQQSLDQGLQFLIQYYNGEERAKGNILERFSAQQFPDLHSELNLSSLELGDSALYFCASSAGLAGGQDFGDEQFFGPGTRLTVL.

V is TRBV20-1 and J is TRBJ1-1; 7 nucleotides agree with TRBD1. The CDR3 totals 11 residues. Germline assignment: CDR1 DFQATT and CDR2 SNEGSKA (reference sequence). The CDR3 bases are TGCATGAGGGGGCGAGACACTGAAGCTTTCTTT. Translated, it gives CMRGRDTEAFF.

The chain employs TRBV5-4 and TRBJ1-2; D remains ambiguous. The germline gives CDR1 SGHNT, CDR2 YYREEE (reference sequence). The V and J ends lost 0 bases and 4 bases respectively, with 7 bases between them. The CDR3 runs 13 residues. Here the CDR3 reads CASSLDSFYGYTF. DNA for the CDR3: TGTGCCAGCAGCTTGGACAGCTTCTATGGCTACACCTTC. Based on the CDR3 plus reference TRBV5-4 and TRBJ1-2, the full variable domain is ETGVTQSPTHLIKTRGQQVTLRCSSQSGHNTVSWYQQALGQGPQFIFQYYREEENGRGNFPPRFSGLQFPNYSSELNVNALELDDSALYLCASSLDSFYGYTFGSGTRLTVV.

The chain carries TRBV2 and TRBJ1-2; D not certain. CDR3 length: 14 amino acids. Germline V CDR1 and CDR2: SNHLY, FYNNEI. Trimming pared 6 bases from V and 8 bases from J, leaving 19 bases between. The CDR3, as DNA: TGTGCCAGCAGGCAAAGATTTTCGGTAAAGGGCTACACCTTC. It encodes CASRQRFSVKGYTF.

The rearrangement joins TRBV7-8 to TRBJ2-5; D uncertain. The V end was cut by 5 bases, the J end by 1 base, with 11 bases between. This CDR3 region has 14 residues. Per germline, CDR1 SGHVS and CDR2 FQNEAQ. CDR3 residues: CASSPRRSQETQYF. In DNA form, the CDR3 reads TGTGCCAGCAGCCCCCGGCGGAGCCAAGAGACCCAGTACTTC.